This T cell receptor beta chain was identified in a study of beta chain features in type 1 diabetes. Purity exceeding 98% was reached by all sorted populations. The whole isolated RNA underwent reverse transcription, so sequencing captured expressed TCRB transcripts. Assay used: immunoSEQ multiplex PCR; TCRdb lists only in-frame clones, some missing. The repertoire holds hundreds of thousands of clones, with 15% as singletons. CDR1 and CDR2 (germline): LNHDA, SQIVND (reference sequence). The CDR3 is 15 amino acids. V shed 3 bases and J shed 11 bases, with 20 bases lying between them. This clone occurred a few times.

The chain combines TRBV19 with TRBJ2-1, with D possibly being TRBD1 or TRBD2 (5 bases each). Input material: naive CD4+ T cells from blood. The receptor was isolated from a man between 18 and 35 years old in good health. The CDR3 reads CASSIARDAPLKQFF. The CDR3, as DNA: TGTGCCAGTAGTATCGCTCGGGACGCACCCTTGAAGCAGTTCTTC. Variable domain in full (rest from reference TRBV19 and TRBJ2-1): DGGITQSPKYLFRKEGQNVTLSCEQNLNHDAMYWYRQDPGQGLRLIYYSQIVNDFQKGDIAEGYSVSREKKESFPLTVTSAQKNPTAFYLCASSIARDAPLKQFFGPGTRLTVL.